This T cell receptor beta chain was profiled in a study of T cells in women clearing cervical HPV infection. Study overall: Case blood was drawn when the lesion was first found; control blood after infection became undetectable. Study findings and constraints: Repertoire richness, not evenness, was significantly elevated in CIN3+ cases versus controls. Controls had more TRBV6-7 (0.16%) than cases (roughly 0.11%). Cases and controls were distinguished at AUC roughly 0.83 by richness and V genes.

The CDR3 consists of 13 residues. Looked up from germline, CDR1 is SEHNR and CDR2 is FQNEAQ (reference sequence). With 3 bases removed from V and 8 bases from J, the gap between germline ends came to 10 bases. About this clone itself: Its antigen is not identified. The missing CDR3 end, 3 residues past where the read stops, is filled in from the germline J gene.

Profiled with immunoSEQ multiplex PCR; TCRdb holds only in-frame clones, not every one. This sample contains some 40,000 clones. The TCR originated in a woman aged 18-69 years with a cervical HPV16 infection that either progressed to CIN3+ or cleared (not recorded which). The sample was blood buffy coat. The chain recombines TRBV7-9 with TRBJ1-4; no clear D. The CDR3 DNA, read in part, is TGTGCCAGCAGCTTCCTAGAAGGCGAAAAA. Translating gives CASSFLEGEK. The whole CDR3 is CASSFLEGEKLFF. Full variable domain (rest looked up from reference TRBV7-9 and TRBJ1-4): DTGVSQNPRHKITKRGQNVTFRCDPISEHNRLYWYRQTLGQGPEFLTYFQNEAQLEKSRLLSDRFSAERPKGSFSTLEIQRTEQGDSAMYLCASSFLEGEKLFFGSGTQLSVL.